Shown below are 22 T cell receptor beta chains from a single sample sequenced in a study of early T cells in non-severe SARS-CoV-2 infection. TCRdb processed the 5' RACE reads anew with MiXCR; each CDR3 protein has one entry. This table holds about 110,000 distinct CDR3 sequences, around 12% found once. The source was whole blood, collected at baseline. The receptors stem from an adult who was a healthcare worker with PCR-confirmed SARS-CoV-2 infection or an uninfected control (not recorded which).

This clonotype has more than one count but fewer than ten. The CDR3 nucleotides are TGTGCCAGCAGCTTAGATGCAGGGCCCAATGAGCAGTTCTTC. The encoded protein is CASSLDAGPNEQFF. The genes are TRBV7-8 and TRBJ2-1; tentatively, D is TRBD1 (5 bases). Germline V lookup: CDR1 SGHVS, CDR2 FQNEAQ. V was cut by 1 base and J by 6 bases, with 10 bases left in between. The CDR3 runs to 14 residues.

V and J are TRBV7-8 and TRBJ2-3; TRBD2 matches at 11 bases. Losses at the gene ends were 4 bases for V and 0 bases for J; bases not matched to a gene: 3. Germline CDR1 and CDR2: SGHVS and FQNEAQ. The CDR3 loop spans 16 amino acids. CDR3 protein: CASSSTSGSSTDTQYF. CDR3 bases: TGTGCCAGCAGCTCTACTAGCGGGAGCAGCACAGATACGCAGTATTTT.

In this sample, this clonotype turned up many times. The chain joins TRBV7-6 to TRBJ2-7, with TRBD2 identical over 7 bases. Germline-derived CDR1 and CDR2 are SGHVS and FNYEAQ. The CDR3 consists of 14 residues. The ends lost 2 bases at V and 5 bases at J; junction bases unmatched: 6. This CDR3 reads CASSLMAGRDEQYF. The DNA for the CDR3 is TGTGCCAGCAGCTTAATGGCAGGGAGGGACGAGCAGTACTTC.

Only a few counts were recorded for this clonotype. The chain has TRBV5-1 and TRBJ2-2, with 10 bases matching TRBD1. The CDR3 has 16 amino acids. Trimming cost V 4 bases and J 0 bases; bases outside gene matches: 3. Germline values: CDR1 SGHRS, CDR2 YFSETQ. CDR3 sequence reads: CASSPGTGANTGELFF. CDR3 sequence (DNA): TGCGCCAGCAGCCCTGGGACAGGGGCGAACACCGGGGAGCTGTTTTTT.

This clonotype was observed a few times. The chain joins TRBV24-1 to TRBJ2-5, with TRBD1 identical over 9 bases. Trimming at V came to 4 bases and at J to 2 bases, leaving 4 bases not matched to a gene. Germline V gives CDR1 KGHDR, CDR2 SFDVKD. The CDR3 is made up of 15 amino acids. This chain's CDR3 is CATSDPGTGQETQYF. CDR3 sequence (DNA): TGTGCCACCAGTGACCCCGGGACAGGGCAAGAGACCCAGTACTTC.

V usage is TRBV12-3 or TRBV12-4 and J usage is TRBJ1-2; TRBD1 is a possible D gene (6 bases). This CDR3 spans 13 amino acids. The germline V and J ends were trimmed by 6 bases and 2 bases, with 10 bases remaining between them. The CDR3: CASRTGQNYGYTF. The CDR3 DNA sequence: TGTGCCAGCAGGACGGGACAAAACTATGGCTACACCTTC.

V and J are TRBV11-2 and TRBJ1-1, with D unresolved. This CDR3 has 13 residues. Per germline, CDR1 SGHAT and CDR2 FQNNGV. The germline V and J ends were trimmed by 2 bases and 2 bases, with 6 bases remaining between them. CDR3 bases: TGTGCCAGCAGCTTAAAGAGAAACACTGAAGCTTTCTTT. It encodes CASSLKRNTEAFF.

CDR3 protein: CASSLSMRRYNEQFF. For the CDR3, the DNA is TGTGCCAGCAGCCTGTCGATGCGGAGGTACAATGAGCAGTTCTTC. The chain employs TRBV2 and TRBJ2-1; D may be TRBD2 (5 bases). From germline, CDR1 is SNHLY and CDR2 FYNNEI. V was pared by 6 bases and J by 4 bases, with 16 bases between. The CDR3 covers 15 residues.

This clonotype showed up just a few times. The chain combines TRBV6-5 with TRBJ1-5; D unclear. Germline V lookup: CDR1 MNHEY, CDR2 SVGAGI. The CDR3 length is 15 residues. V lost 6 bases to trimming and J lost 0 bases, with 12 bases between them. CDR3 nucleotide sequence: TGTGCCAGCAGCTTCAGAAAGAATAGCAATCAGCCCCAGCATTTT. Translated: CASSFRKNSNQPQHF.

The chain couples TRBV7-6 to TRBJ2-1, with 8 positions matching TRBD1. This CDR3 region has 19 residues. Germline values: CDR1 SGHVS, CDR2 FNYEAQ. With V trimmed by 8 bases and J by 0 bases, 18 bases remained unmatched. CDR3 sequence reads: CASSSDTRGLQSSYNEQFF. The CDR3 nucleotides are TGTGCCAGCTCCTCTGACACCAGGGGGCTACAAAGCTCCTACAATGAGCAGTTCTTC.

The V and J genes are TRBV6-5 and TRBJ1-1; D is possibly TRBD1 (6 bases). Trimming removed 5 bases at V and 0 bases at J, with 13 bases between. This CDR3 has 15 amino acids. Germline loops: CDR1 MNHEY, CDR2 SVGAGI. CDR3 amino acids: CASSTSGQLNTEAFF. In DNA form, the CDR3 reads TGTGCCAGCAGTACTTCTGGACAGTTGAACACTGAAGCTTTCTTT.

The chain carries TRBV27 and TRBJ1-1; D may be TRBD1 (6 bases). Trimming cost V 3 bases and J 1 base, with 9 bases left between them. Germline-derived CDR1 and CDR2 are MNHEY and SMNVEV (reference sequence). CDR3 length: 14 amino acids. Here the CDR3 DNA reads TGTGCCAGCAGTTTTCTGACAGGGAACACTGAAGCTTTCTTT. Protein sequence: CASSFLTGNTEAFF.

This clonotype was observed a few times. The chain combines TRBV29-1 with TRBJ2-1, with D perhaps TRBD2 (6 bases). Looked up from germline, CDR1 is SQVTM and CDR2 is ANQGSEA. CDR3 length equals 14 residues. The ends were cut back, 5 bases at V and 6 bases at J, with 17 bases in the middle. In nucleotides, the CDR3 is TGCAGCGTTCACCCTCGGGGGACGGTCAATGAGCAGTTCTTC. This sequence encodes CSVHPRGTVNEQFF.

This clonotype was counted many times. V gene TRBV5-1 combines with J gene TRBJ2-5, with D unclear. The ends were cut back, 0 bases at V and 4 bases at J, with 10 bases in the middle. The CDR3 has 14 amino acids. Germline lookup yields CDR1 SGHRS and CDR2 YFSETQ. DNA for the CDR3: TGCGCCAGCAGCTTGGTTGGGTTGGGAGAGACCCAGTACTTC. This translates into CASSLVGLGETQYF.

V gene TRBV19 combines with J gene TRBJ2-2; D unclear. Trimming left V 8 bases short and J 2 bases short, with 12 bases between. This CDR3 is built from 14 residues. The germline CDR1 and CDR2 sequences are LNHDA and SQIVND (reference sequence). The DNA of the CDR3 is TGTGCCAGTGGCAAAGGGCCAAACACCGGGGAGCTGTTTTTT. Translation: CASGKGPNTGELFF.

This clonotype was picked up a small number of times. This chain connects TRBV20-1 to TRBJ2-4; no clear D gene. In germline, CDR1 is DFQATT, CDR2 SNEGSKA (reference sequence). CDR3 length: 16 amino acids. Trimming removed 0 bases from V and 3 bases from J, with 15 bases in between. The CDR3: CSARDINSLGKNIQYF. The CDR3 DNA sequence: TGCAGTGCTAGAGATATTAACAGCCTGGGCAAAAACATTCAGTACTTC.

This clonotype has just a few counts. The chain has TRBV29-1 and TRBJ2-7; D perhaps matches TRBD2 (5 bases). The CDR3 has 17 residues. The V and J ends lost 0 bases and 9 bases respectively, with 27 bases between them. The germline CDR1 and CDR2 sequences are SQVTM and ANQGSEA. The CDR3 region is CSVEDSLLHLRAEGQYF. The CDR3 bases are TGCAGCGTTGAAGATAGCCTTTTACATCTACGAGCTGAGGGGCAGTACTTC.

The V call is TRBV12-3 or TRBV12-4, the J call TRBJ2-6; D is perhaps TRBD1 (5 bases). The ends were cut back, 3 bases at V and 4 bases at J, with 10 bases in the middle. The CDR3 covers 15 residues. The CDR3 DNA sequence: TGTGCCAGCAGTTTCTGGGGCGCAGGGGCCAACGTCCTGACTTTC. Translating it yields CASSFWGAGANVLTF.

The V gene is TRBV10-3, the J gene TRBJ1-2; tentatively, D is TRBD1 (6 bases). The CDR3 totals 11 residues. Between the trimmed V and J ends, which lost 9 bases and 6 bases, there was a span of 11 bases. In germline, CDR1 is ENHRY, CDR2 SYGVKD. CDR3 sequence (DNA): TGTGCCATTTCAACAGGGAATGGCTACACCTTC. It yields the protein CAISTGNGYTF.

As for this clonotype: One end of the junction varies from germline; a read error may be responsible. The chain combines TRBV7-7 with TRBJ2-2, with a possible D match to TRBD2 (5 bases). The CDR3 has 14 residues. Germline values: CDR1 SSHAT, CDR2 FNYEAQ (reference sequence). The CDR3 nucleotides are TGTGCTAGCAGCTTCTCCGAGGGCACCGGGGAGCTGTTTTTT. This translates into CASSFSEGTGELFF. Complete variable domain (other parts from reference TRBV7-7 and TRBJ2-2): GAGVSQSPRYKVTKRGQDVTLRCDPISSHATLYWYQQALGQGPEFLTYFNYEAQPDKSGLPSDRFSAERPEGSISTLTIQRTEQRDSAMYRCASSFSEGTGELFFGEGSRLTVL.

The genes are TRBV10-2 and TRBJ1-4; D gene unclear. The V end was cut by 3 bases, the J end by 6 bases, with 8 bases between. The CDR3 is made up of 13 amino acids. Per the germline V gene, CDR1 is WSHSY and CDR2 is SAAADI. CDR3 nucleotides: TGCGCCAGCAGTGACTTGAGGGATGAAAAACTGTTTTTT. It specifies CASSDLRDEKLFF.

The V and J genes are TRBV29-1 and TRBJ1-2, with 9 bases fitting TRBD1. J lost 10 bases, V lost 4 bases, and 4 bases had no gene match. The CDR3 contains 11 residues. In germline, CDR1 is SQVTM, CDR2 ANQGSEA. The CDR3 region has the DNA TGCAGCGTTGTCCGGGACAGGGACTACACCTTC. Its translation is CSVVRDRDYTF. Full variable domain (missing parts from reference TRBV29-1 and TRBJ1-2): SAVISQKPSRDICQRGTSLTIQCQVDSQVTMMFWYRQQPGQSLTLIATANQGSEATYESGFVIDKFPISRPNLTFSTLTVSNMSPEDSSIYLCSVVRDRDYTFGSGTRLTVV.